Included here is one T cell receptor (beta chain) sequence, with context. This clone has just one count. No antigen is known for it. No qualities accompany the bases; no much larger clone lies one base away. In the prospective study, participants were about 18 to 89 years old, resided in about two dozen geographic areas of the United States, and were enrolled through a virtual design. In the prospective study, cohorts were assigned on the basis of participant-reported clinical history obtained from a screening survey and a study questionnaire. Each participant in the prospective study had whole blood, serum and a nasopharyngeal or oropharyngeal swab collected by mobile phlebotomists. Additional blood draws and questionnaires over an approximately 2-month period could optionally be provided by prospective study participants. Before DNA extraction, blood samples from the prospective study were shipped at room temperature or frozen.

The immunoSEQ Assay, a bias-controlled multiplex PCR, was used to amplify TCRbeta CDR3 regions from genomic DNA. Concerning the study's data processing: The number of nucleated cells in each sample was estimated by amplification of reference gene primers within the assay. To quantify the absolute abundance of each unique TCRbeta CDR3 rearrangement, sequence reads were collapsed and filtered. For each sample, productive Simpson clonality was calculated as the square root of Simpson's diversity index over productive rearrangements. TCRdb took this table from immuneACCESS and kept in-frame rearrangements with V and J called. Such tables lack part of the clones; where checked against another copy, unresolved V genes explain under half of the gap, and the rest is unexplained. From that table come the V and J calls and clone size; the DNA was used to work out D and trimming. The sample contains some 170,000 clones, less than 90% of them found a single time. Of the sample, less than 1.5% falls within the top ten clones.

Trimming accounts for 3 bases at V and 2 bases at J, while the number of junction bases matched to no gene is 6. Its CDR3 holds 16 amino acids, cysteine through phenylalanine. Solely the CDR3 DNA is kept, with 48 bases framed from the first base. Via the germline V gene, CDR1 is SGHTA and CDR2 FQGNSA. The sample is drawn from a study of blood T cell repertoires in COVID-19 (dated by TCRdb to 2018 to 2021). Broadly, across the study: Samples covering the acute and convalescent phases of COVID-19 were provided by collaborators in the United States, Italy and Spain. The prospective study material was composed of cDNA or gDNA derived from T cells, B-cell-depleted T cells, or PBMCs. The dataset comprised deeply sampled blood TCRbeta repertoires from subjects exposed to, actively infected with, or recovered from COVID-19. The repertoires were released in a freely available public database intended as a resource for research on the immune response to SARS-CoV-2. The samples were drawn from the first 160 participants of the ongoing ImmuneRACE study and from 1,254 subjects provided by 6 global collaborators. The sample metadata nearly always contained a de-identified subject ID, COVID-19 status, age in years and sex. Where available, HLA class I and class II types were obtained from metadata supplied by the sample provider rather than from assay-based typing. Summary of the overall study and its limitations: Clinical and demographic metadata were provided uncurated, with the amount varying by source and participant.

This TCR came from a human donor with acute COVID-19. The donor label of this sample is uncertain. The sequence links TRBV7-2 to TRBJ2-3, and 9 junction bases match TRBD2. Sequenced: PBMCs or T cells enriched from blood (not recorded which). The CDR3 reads CASSLIAGGDTDTQYF. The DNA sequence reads TGTGCCAGCAGCTTGATCGCGGGGGGGGACACAGATACGCAGTATTTT.